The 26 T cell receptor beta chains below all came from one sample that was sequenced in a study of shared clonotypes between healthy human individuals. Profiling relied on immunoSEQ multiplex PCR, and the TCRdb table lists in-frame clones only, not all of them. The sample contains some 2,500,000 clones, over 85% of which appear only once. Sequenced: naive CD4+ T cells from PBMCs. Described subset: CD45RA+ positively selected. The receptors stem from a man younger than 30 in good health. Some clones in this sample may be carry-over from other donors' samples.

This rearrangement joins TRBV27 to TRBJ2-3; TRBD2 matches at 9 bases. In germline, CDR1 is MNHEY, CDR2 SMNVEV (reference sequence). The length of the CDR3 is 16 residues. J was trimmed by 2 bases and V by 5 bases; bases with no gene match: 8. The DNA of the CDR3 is TGTGCCAGCAGTCGGCTAGCGGGGCCCGTCACAGATACGCAGTATTTT. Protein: CASSRLAGPVTDTQYF.

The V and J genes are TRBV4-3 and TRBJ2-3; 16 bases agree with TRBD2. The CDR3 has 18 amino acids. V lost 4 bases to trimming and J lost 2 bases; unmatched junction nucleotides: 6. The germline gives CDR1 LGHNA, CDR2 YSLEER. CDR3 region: CASSRLGTSGRATDTQYF. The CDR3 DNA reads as TGCGCCAGCAGCCGTCTTGGGACTAGCGGGAGGGCCACAGATACGCAGTATTTT.

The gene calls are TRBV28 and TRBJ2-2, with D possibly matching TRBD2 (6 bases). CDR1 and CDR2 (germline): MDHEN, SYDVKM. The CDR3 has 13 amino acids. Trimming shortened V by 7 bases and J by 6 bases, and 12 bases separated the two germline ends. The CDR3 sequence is CASNPGLAGELFF. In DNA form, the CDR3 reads TGTGCCAGCAACCCGGGACTGGCCGGGGAGCTGTTTTTT.

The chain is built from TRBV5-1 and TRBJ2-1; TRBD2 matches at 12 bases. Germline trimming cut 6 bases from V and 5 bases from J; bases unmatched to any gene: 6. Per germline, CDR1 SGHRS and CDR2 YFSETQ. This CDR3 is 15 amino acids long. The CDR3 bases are TGCGCCAGCACCCCCGGACTAGCGGGAAACAATGAGCAGTTCTTC. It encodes CASTPGLAGNNEQFF.

The DNA for the CDR3 is TGTGCCAGCAGCGCCAACAGTGCAACTAATGAAAAACTGTTTTTT. It yields the protein CASSANSATNEKLFF. The chain joins TRBV7-6 to TRBJ1-4, with D unresolved. Trimming cost V 5 bases and J 0 bases, with 10 bases left between them. This CDR3 comprises 15 residues. CDR1 and CDR2 (germline): SGHVS, FNYEAQ.

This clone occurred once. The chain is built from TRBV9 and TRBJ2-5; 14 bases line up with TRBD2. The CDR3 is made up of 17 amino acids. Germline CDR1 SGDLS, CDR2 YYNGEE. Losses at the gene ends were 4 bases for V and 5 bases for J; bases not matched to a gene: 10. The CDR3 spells CASSLGLAGEWGETQYF. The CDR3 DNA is TGTGCCAGCAGCCTGGGACTAGCGGGAGAATGGGGGGAGACCCAGTACTTC.

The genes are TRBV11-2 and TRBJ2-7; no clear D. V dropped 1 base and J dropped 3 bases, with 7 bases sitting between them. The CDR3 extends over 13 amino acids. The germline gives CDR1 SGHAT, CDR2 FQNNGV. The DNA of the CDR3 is TGTGCCAGCAGCTTAGTTAACAGCTACGAGCAGTACTTC. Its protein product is CASSLVNSYEQYF.

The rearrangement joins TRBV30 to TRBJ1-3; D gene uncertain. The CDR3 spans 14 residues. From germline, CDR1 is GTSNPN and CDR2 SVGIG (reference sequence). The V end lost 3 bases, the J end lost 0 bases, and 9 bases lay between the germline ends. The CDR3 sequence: CAWRVRSSGNTIYF. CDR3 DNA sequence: TGTGCCTGGAGAGTCAGGTCCTCTGGAAACACCATATATTTT.

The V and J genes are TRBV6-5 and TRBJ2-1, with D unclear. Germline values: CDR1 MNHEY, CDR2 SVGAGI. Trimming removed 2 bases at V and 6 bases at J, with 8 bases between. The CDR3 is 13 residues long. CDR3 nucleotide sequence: TGTGCCAGCAGTTACGATCAATCCAATGAGCAGTTCTTC. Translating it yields CASSYDQSNEQFF.

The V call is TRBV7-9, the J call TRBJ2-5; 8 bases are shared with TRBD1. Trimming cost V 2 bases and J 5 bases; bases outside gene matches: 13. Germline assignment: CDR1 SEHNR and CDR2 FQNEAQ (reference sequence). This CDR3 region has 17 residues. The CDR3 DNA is TGTGCCAGCAGCTTATTAGCAGGAGGACAGGGTCTGGAGACCCAGTACTTC. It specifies CASSLLAGGQGLETQYF. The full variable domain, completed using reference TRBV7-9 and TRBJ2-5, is DTGVSQNPRHKITKRGQNVTFRCDPISEHNRLYWYRQTLGQGPEFLTYFQNEAQLEKSRLLSDRFSAERPKGSFSTLEIQRTEQGDSAMYLCASSLLAGGQGLETQYFGPGTRLLVL.

For the CDR3, the DNA is TGTGCCAGCAGCCGTAGCGGGTCCTTTGAGCAGTATTTT. Translation gives CASSRSGSFEQYF. The V and J genes are TRBV28 and TRBJ2-3; the match to TRBD2 covers 7 bases. With V trimmed by 6 bases and J by 11 bases, 11 bases remained unmatched. There are 13 residues in the CDR3. CDR1 and CDR2 from the germline V gene are MDHEN and SYDVKM.

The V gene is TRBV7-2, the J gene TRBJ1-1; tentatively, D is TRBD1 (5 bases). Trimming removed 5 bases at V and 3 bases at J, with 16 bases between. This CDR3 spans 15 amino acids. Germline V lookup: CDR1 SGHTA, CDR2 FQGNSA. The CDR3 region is CASSGGTGGDTEAFF. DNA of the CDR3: TGTGCCAGCAGCGGAGGGACCGGCGGTGACACTGAAGCTTTCTTT.

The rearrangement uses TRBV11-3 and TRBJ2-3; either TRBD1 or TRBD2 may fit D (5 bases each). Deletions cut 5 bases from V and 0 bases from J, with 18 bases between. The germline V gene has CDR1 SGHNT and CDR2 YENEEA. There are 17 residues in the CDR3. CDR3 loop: CASSASGWGTSTDTQYF. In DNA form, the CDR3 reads TGTGCCAGCAGCGCGTCGGGTTGGGGGACGAGCACAGATACGCAGTATTTT.

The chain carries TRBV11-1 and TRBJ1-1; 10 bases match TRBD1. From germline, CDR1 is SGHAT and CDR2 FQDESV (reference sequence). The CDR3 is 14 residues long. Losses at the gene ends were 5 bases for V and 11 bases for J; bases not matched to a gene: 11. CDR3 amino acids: CASSQRTGTGVAFF. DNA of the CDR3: TGTGCCAGCAGCCAAAGAACCGGGACAGGGGTCGCTTTCTTT.

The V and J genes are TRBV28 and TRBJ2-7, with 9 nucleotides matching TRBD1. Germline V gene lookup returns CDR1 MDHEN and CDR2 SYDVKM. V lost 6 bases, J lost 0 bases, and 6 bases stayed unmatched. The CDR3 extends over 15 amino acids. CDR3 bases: TGTGCCAGCAGACCTCGGACAGGGGCCTCCTACGAGCAGTACTTC. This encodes CASRPRTGASYEQYF.

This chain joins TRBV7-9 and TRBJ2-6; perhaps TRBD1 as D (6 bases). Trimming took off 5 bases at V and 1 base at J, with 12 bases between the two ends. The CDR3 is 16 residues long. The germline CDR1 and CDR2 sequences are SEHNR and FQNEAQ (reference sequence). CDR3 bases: TGTGCCAGCAGCCGTCCAGGGACATCTGGGGCCAACGTCCTGACTTTC. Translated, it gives CASSRPGTSGANVLTF.

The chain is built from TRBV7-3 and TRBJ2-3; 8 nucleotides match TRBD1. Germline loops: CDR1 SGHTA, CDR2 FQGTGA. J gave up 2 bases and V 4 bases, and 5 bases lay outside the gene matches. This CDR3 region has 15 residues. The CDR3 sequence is CASSSQGAYTDTQYF. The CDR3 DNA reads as TGTGCCAGCAGCTCGCAGGGGGCCTACACAGATACGCAGTATTTT.

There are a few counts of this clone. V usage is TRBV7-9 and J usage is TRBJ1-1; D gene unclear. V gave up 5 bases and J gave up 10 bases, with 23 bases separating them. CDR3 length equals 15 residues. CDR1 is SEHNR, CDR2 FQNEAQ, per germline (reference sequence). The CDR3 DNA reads TGTGCCAGCAGCCCGCAGAGTAGTGGCAGTCTAGGAGCTTTCTTT. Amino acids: CASSPQSSGSLGAFF.

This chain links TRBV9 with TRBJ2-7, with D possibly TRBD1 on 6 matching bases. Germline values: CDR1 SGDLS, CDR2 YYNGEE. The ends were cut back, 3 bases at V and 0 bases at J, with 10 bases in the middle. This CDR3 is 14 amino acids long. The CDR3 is CASSGTTGSYEQYF. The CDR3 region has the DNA TGTGCCAGCAGCGGGACGACAGGCTCCTACGAGCAGTACTTC.

CDR3 nucleotide sequence: TGTGCCAGCAGAAGCGACTGGAAAAGCTCCTACGAGCAGTACTTC. Translation gives CASRSDWKSSYEQYF. The V call is TRBV28, the J call TRBJ2-7; D ambiguous. There are 15 residues in the CDR3. In germline, CDR1 is MDHEN, CDR2 SYDVKM. Trimming took off 6 bases at V and 0 bases at J, with 15 bases between the two ends.

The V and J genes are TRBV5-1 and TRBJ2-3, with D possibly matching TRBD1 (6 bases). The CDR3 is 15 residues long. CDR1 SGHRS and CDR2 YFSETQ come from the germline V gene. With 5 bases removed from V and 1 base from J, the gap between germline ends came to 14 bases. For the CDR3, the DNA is TGCGCCAGCAGTTCTGGACAGCATGGCACAGATACGCAGTATTTT. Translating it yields CASSSGQHGTDTQYF. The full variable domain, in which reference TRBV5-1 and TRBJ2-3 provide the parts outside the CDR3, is KAGVTQTPRYLIKTRGQQVTLSCSPISGHRSVSWYQQTPGQGLQFLFEYFSETQRNKGNFPGRFSGRQFSNSRSEMNVSTLELGDSALYLCASSSGQHGTDTQYFGPGTRLTVL.

CDR3 coding DNA: TGTGCCAGCAGTGAATCGGGGGGGCGAAGTTACGAGCAGTACTTC. Its protein is CASSESGGRSYEQYF. The rearrangement uses TRBV2 and TRBJ2-7, with TRBD2 matching over 8 bases. CDR3 size: 15 residues. In germline, CDR1 is SNHLY, CDR2 FYNNEI. Trimming cost V 2 bases and J 4 bases; bases outside gene matches: 7.

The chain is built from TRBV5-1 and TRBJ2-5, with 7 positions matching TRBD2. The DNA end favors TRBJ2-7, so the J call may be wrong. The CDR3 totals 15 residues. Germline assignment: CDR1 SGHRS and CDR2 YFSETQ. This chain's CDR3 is CASSSFRGSALEQYF. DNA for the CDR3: TGCGCCAGCAGCTCCTTTCGCGGGAGCGCCCTCGAGCAGTACTTC.

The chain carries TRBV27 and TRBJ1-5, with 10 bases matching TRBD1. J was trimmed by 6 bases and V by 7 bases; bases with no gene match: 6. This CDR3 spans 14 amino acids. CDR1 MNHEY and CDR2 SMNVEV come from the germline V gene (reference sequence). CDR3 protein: CASKTGGLGQPQHF. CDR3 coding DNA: TGTGCCAGCAAGACAGGGGGCCTCGGTCAGCCCCAGCATTTT.

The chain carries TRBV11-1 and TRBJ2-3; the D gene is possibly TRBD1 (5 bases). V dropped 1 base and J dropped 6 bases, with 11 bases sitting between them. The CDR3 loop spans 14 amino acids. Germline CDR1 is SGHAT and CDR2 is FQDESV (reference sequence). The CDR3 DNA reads TGTGCCAGCAGCTTAGGCGCCCACAGGGATACGCAGTATTTT. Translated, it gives CASSLGAHRDTQYF.

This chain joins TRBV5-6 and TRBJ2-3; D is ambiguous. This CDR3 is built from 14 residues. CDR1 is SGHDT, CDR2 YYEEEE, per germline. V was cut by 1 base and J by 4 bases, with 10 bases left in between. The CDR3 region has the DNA TGTGCCAGCAGCTTGTACCGGCCGGCAGATACGCAGTATTTT. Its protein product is CASSLYRPADTQYF.